This T cell receptor beta chain was identified in a study of CD8 T cells in Susac syndrome. Overall study findings and caveats: The study recognized that its TCR sequencing and HLA analysis covered a relatively small number of individuals.

With random hexamers, 0.5 to 1 ug RNA was reverse transcribed. TCRdb called the immunoSEQ multiplex PCR reads again in MiXCR, with one record for every CDR3 protein. The profile shows 150,000 or so distinct CDR3 sequences, about 90% of them singletons. About this clonotype: The antigen is undetermined.

This clonotype originated in a human donor in good health. Sequenced input: CD4+ T cells from PBMCs.

In DNA, the CDR3 is TGCGCCAGCAGCTTGGTCGGCAGGGAATACGAGCAGTACTTC. Its protein is CASSLVGREYEQYF. The chain employs TRBV5-1 and TRBJ2-7; possibly TRBD1 for D (5 bases). V dropped 0 bases and J dropped 4 bases, with 11 bases sitting between them. CDR3 length: 14 residues. CDR1 SGHRS and CDR2 YFSETQ come from the germline V gene.